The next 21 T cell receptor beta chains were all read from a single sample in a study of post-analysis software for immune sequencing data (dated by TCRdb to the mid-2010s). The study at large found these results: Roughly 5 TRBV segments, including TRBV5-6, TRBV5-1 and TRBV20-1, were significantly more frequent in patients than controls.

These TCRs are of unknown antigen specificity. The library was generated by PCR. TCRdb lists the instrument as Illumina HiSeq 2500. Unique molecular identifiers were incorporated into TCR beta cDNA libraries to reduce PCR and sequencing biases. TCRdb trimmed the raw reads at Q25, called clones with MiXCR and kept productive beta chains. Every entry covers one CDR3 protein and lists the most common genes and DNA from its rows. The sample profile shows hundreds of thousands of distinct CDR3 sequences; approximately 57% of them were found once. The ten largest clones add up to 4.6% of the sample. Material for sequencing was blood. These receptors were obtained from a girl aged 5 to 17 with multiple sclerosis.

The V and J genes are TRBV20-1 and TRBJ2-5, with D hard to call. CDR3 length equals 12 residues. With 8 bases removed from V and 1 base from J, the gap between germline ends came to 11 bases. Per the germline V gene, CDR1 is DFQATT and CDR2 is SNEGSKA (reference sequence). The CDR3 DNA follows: TGCAGTCAAAACTACCCCCAAGAGACCCAGTACTTC. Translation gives CSQNYPQETQYF.

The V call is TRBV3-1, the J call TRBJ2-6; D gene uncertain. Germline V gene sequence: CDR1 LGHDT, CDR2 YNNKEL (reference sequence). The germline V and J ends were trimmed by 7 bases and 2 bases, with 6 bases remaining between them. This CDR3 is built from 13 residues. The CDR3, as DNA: TGTGCCAGCACGATCGCTGGGGCCAACGTCCTGACTTTC. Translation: CASTIAGANVLTF.

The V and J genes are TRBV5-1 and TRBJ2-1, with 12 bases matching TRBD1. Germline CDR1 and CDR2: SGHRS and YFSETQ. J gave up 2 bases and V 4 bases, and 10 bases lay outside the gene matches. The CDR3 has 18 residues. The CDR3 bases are TGCGCCAGCAGCCCTGTCCCGGGACAGGGGGCGGCCTACAATGAGCAGTTCTTC. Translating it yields CASSPVPGQGAAYNEQFF. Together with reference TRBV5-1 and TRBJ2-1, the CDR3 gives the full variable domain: KAGVTQTPRYLIKTRGQQVTLSCSPISGHRSVSWYQQTPGQGLQFLFEYFSETQRNKGNFPGRFSGRQFSNSRSEMNVSTLELGDSALYLCASSPVPGQGAAYNEQFFGPGTRLTVL.

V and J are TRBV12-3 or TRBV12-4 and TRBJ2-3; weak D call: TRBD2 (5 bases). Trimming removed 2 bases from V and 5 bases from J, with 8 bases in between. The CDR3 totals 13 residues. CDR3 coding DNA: TGTGCCAGCAGTTTAAGAGGGAGAGATACGCAGTATTTT. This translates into CASSLRGRDTQYF.

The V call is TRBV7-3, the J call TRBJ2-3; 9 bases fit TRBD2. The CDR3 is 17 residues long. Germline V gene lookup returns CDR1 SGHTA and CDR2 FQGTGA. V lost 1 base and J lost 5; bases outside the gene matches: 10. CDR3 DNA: TGTGCCAGCAGCTTAATTCCTGGAGCTAGCGGGGTAGATACGCAGTATTTT. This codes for CASSLIPGASGVDTQYF.

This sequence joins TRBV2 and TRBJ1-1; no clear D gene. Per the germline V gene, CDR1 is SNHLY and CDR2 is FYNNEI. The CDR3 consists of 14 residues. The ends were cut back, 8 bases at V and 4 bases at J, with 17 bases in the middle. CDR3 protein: CASSGGGLGTEAFF. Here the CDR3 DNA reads TGTGCCAGCTCCGGCGGAGGACTGGGCACTGAAGCTTTCTTT.

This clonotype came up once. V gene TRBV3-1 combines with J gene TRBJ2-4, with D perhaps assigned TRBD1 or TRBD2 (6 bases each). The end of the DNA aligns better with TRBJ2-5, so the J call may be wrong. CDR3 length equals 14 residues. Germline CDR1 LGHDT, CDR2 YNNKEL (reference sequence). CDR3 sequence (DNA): TGTGCCAGCAGCCAAAAAAGGGGGGAAGAGACCCAGTACTTC. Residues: CASSQKRGEETQYF.

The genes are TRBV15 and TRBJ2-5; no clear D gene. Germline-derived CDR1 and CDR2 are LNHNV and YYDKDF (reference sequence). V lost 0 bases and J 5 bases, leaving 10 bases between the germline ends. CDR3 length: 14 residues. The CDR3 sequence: CATSRDILRETQYF. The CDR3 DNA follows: TGTGCCACCAGCAGAGATATCCTTAGGGAGACCCAGTACTTC.

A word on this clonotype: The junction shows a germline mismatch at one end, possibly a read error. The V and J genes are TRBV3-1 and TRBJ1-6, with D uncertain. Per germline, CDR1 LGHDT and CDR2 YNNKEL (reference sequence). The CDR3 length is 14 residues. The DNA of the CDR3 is TGCGCCAGCAGCTACAGCTCCTATAATTCACCCCTCCACTTT. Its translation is CASSYSSYNSPLHF.

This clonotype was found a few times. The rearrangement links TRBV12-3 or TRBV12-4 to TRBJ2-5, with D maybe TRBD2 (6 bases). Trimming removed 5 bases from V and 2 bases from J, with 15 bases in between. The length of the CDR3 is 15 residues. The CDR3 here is CASSRLGRQQETQYF. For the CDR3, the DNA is TGTGCCAGCAGTCGCCTGGGGAGGCAACAAGAGACCCAGTACTTC.

CDR3 protein: CASSLVSGGSTDTQYF. CDR3 bases: TGTGCCAGCAGCTTAGTAAGCGGGGGGAGCACAGATACGCAGTATTTT. The chain recombines TRBV7-2 with TRBJ2-3; 9 bases map to TRBD2. The J segment lost 0 bases and the V segment lost 1 base, leaving 2 bases of the junction unmatched. Per the germline V gene, CDR1 is SGHTA and CDR2 is FQGNSA. This CDR3 comprises 16 residues. Drawing the rest from reference TRBV7-2 and TRBJ2-3, the complete variable domain is GAGVSQSPSNKVTEKGKDVELRCDPISGHTALYWYRQSLGQGLEFLIYFQGNSAPDKSGLPSDRFSAERTGGSVSTLTIQRTQQEDSAVYLCASSLVSGGSTDTQYFGPGTRLTVL.

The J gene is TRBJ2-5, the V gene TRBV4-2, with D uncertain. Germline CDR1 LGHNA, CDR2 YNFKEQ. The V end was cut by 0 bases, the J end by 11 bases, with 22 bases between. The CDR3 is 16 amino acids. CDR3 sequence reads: CASSQDNGLQSLRQYF. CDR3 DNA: TGTGCCAGCAGCCAAGATAACGGGCTTCAATCCTTAAGGCAGTACTTC.

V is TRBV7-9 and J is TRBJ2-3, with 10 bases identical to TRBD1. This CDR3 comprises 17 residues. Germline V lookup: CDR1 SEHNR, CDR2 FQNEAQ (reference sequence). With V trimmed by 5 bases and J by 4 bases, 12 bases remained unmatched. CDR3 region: CASSLMGGQGQADTQYF. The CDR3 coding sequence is TGTGCCAGCAGCCTTATGGGGGGACAGGGGCAGGCAGATACGCAGTATTTT.

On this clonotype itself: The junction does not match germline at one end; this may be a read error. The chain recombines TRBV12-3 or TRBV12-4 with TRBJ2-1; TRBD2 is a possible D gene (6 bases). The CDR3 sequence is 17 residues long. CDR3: CASRKRRGTGGYNEQFF. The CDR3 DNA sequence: TGCGCCAGCAGAAAGCGTCGGGGGACCGGGGGTTACAATGAGCAGTTCTTC.

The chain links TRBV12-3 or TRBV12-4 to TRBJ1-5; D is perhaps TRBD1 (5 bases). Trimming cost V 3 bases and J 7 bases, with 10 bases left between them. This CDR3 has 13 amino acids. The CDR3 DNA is TGTGCCAGCAGTTTGTCCAGGGTACAGCCCCAGCATTTT. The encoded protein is CASSLSRVQPQHF.

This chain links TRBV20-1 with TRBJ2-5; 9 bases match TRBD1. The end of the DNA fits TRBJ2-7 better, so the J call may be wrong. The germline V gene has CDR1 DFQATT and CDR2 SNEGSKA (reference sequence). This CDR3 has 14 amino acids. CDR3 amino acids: CSASYLQGAYEQYF. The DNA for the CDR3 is TGCAGTGCTAGTTACCTACAGGGGGCTTACGAGCAGTACTTC.

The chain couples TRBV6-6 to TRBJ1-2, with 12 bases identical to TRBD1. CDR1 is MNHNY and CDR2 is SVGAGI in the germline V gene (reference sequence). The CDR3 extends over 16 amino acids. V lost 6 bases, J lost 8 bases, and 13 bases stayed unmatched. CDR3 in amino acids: CASRTTGTGGAGGYTF. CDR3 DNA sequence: TGTGCCAGCAGAACCACCGGGACAGGGGGCGCGGGAGGCTACACCTTC.

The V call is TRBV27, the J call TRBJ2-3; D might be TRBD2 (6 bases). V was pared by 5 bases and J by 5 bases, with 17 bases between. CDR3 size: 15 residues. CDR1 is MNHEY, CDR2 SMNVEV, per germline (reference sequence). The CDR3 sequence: CASSLRLGRKDTQYF. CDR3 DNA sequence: TGTGCCAGCAGTCTACGACTTGGGAGGAAAGATACGCAGTATTTT.

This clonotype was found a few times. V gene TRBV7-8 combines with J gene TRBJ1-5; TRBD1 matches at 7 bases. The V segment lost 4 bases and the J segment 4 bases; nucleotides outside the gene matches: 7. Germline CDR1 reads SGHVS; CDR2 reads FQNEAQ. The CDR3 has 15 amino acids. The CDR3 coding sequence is TGTGCCAGCAGCTCGGGGACAGCCCGAAATCAGCCCCAGCATTTT. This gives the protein CASSSGTARNQPQHF.

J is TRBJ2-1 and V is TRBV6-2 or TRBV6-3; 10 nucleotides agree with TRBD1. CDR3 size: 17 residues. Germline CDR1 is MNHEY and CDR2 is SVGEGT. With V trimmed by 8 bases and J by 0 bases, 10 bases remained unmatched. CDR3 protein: CASGDRGTRGSYNEQFF. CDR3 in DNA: TGTGCCAGCGGGGACAGGGGAACCCGCGGCTCCTACAATGAGCAGTTCTTC.

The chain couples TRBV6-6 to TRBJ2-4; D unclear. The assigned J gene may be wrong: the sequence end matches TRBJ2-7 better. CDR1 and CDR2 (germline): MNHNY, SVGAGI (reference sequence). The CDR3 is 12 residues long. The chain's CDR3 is CASSYAESEQYF. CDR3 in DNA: TGTGCCAGCAGTTACGCCGAAAGCGAGCAGTACTTC.